The next 31 T cell receptor beta chains were all read from a single sample in a study of cytomegalovirus exposure and HLA in healthy donors. The PCR employed 60 Vbeta primers together with 13 Jbeta primers. The assay was immunoSEQ multiplex PCR, and TCRdb's table has in-frame clones only and misses some. The sample contains roughly 120,000 clones, 50% to 65% of which appear only once. Source material: PBMCs. The receptors come from a man between 35 and 55 years old in good health and CMV-seropositive.

The gene calls are TRBV5-4 and TRBJ2-3; TRBD2 is a possible D gene (6 bases). The germline gives CDR1 SGHNT, CDR2 YYREEE (reference sequence). This CDR3 has 15 residues. V lost 0 bases and J 2 bases, leaving 10 bases between the germline ends. The CDR3 region is CASSLEQRATDTQYF. In nucleotides, the CDR3 is TGTGCCAGCAGCTTGGAACAGCGGGCCACAGATACGCAGTATTTT.

There are a few counts of this clone. The V gene is TRBV28, the J gene TRBJ1-2; D possibly corresponds to TRBD1 (6 bases). V shed 2 bases and J shed 7 bases, with 8 bases lying between them. CDR1 and CDR2 from the germline V gene are MDHEN and SYDVKM. The CDR3 consists of 12 residues. The CDR3 loop is CASSLGTSGYTF. The CDR3 coding sequence is TGTGCCAGCAGTTTAGGGACATCTGGCTACACCTTC.

The chain carries TRBV6-1 and TRBJ1-1; TRBD1 matches 8 bases. The CDR3 contains 18 residues. Trimming cost V 2 bases and J 1 base; bases outside gene matches: 12. Germline CDR1 reads MNHNS; CDR2 reads SASEGT. DNA for the CDR3: TGTGCCAGCAGTGAAATCCCGGCAGGGGGCGATTGGAACACTGAAGCTTTCTTT. This translates into CASSEIPAGGDWNTEAFF.

V usage is TRBV28 and J usage is TRBJ1-1, with a weak D call TRBD1 (6 bases). Per germline, CDR1 MDHEN and CDR2 SYDVKM. Trimming took off 8 bases at V and 0 bases at J, with 10 bases between the two ends. The CDR3 covers 13 residues. The CDR3 sequence: CASGTGLNTEAFF. CDR3 coding DNA: TGTGCCAGCGGAACAGGGTTGAACACTGAAGCTTTCTTT.

The genes are TRBV25-1 and TRBJ2-2; the match to TRBD2 covers 7 bases. The CDR3 loop spans 13 amino acids. The junction had 2 bases not matched to a gene; V was cut back by 3 bases and J by 7 bases. The germline CDR1 and CDR2 sequences are MGHDK and SYGVNS. The CDR3 sequence: CASSEGGSGELFF. CDR3 sequence (DNA): TGTGCCAGCAGTGAGGGGGGGAGCGGGGAGCTGTTTTTT.

This chain uses TRBV29-1 with TRBJ2-5; 7 bases fit TRBD2. Per germline, CDR1 SQVTM and CDR2 ANQGSEA. The CDR3 length is 13 residues. V was clipped by 7 bases and J by 2 bases; unmatched bases: 7. CDR3 in amino acids: CSGGGPPQETQYF. CDR3 nucleotides: TGCAGCGGGGGGGGACCTCCACAAGAGACCCAGTACTTC.

V gene TRBV5-6 combines with J gene TRBJ2-3; TRBD1 matches 8 bases. V shed 0 bases and J 4 bases; nucleotides not matched to a gene: 4. The germline gives CDR1 SGHDT, CDR2 YYEEEE. This CDR3 region has 15 residues. The CDR3 nucleotides are TGTGCCAGCAGCTTGGGAGGCAGGGGGCCAGATACGCAGTATTTT. The encoded protein is CASSLGGRGPDTQYF.

The genes are TRBV19 and TRBJ2-7, with 8 bases aligning to TRBD1. The trim removed 6 bases at V and 3 bases at J, leaving 10 bases unmatched. This CDR3 contains 15 residues. CDR1 LNHDA and CDR2 SQIVND come from the germline V gene (reference sequence). The CDR3 loop reads CASRTGQGRYYEQYF. The CDR3 DNA reads TGTGCCAGTAGAACTGGACAGGGTAGGTACTACGAGCAGTACTTC.

This rearrangement joins TRBV11-2 to TRBJ1-3; 7 bases agree with TRBD1. Losses at the gene ends were 4 bases for V and 0 bases for J; bases not matched to a gene: 6. Germline CDR1 and CDR2: SGHAT and FQNNGV. This CDR3 has 16 amino acids. The DNA for the CDR3 is TGTGCCAGCAGCTCCGACAGGGTCCACTCTGGAAACACCATATATTTT. It yields the protein CASSSDRVHSGNTIYF.

This clone has only a few counts. The chain combines TRBV18 with TRBJ1-2; D ambiguous. With 5 bases removed from V and 1 base from J, the gap between germline ends came to 14 bases. CDR1 and CDR2 (germline): KGHSH, LQKENI. The CDR3 has 15 amino acids. The CDR3 protein is CASSAGMPRNYGYTF. The CDR3 bases are TGTGCCAGCTCAGCCGGGATGCCACGTAACTATGGCTACACCTTC.

This chain links TRBV28 with TRBJ1-5; possible D gene TRBD1, 5 bases. Germline CDR1 is MDHEN and CDR2 is SYDVKM. V dropped 5 bases and J dropped 4 bases, with 15 bases sitting between them. This CDR3 spans 15 amino acids. The CDR3 DNA is TGTGCCAGCAGTACGCCCTCGGGGGGAAATCAGCCCCAGCATTTT. Its protein product is CASSTPSGGNQPQHF.

The chain couples TRBV29-1 to TRBJ2-5, with D tentatively TRBD2 (6 bases). The ends were cut back, 2 bases at V and 5 bases at J, with 12 bases in the middle. The CDR3 is made up of 13 amino acids. Germline values: CDR1 SQVTM, CDR2 ANQGSEA. The CDR3: CSVERRGWETQYF. The CDR3 bases are TGCAGCGTTGAACGGAGGGGTTGGGAGACCCAGTACTTC.

This clone was seen a single time. The chain employs TRBV11-3 and TRBJ2-3; D call uncertain. Trimming stripped 1 base from V and 4 bases from J, with 9 bases between. The CDR3 covers 14 residues. Germline V gives CDR1 SGHNT, CDR2 YENEEA. CDR3 sequence: CASSLGHGSDTQYF. CDR3 coding DNA: TGTGCCAGCAGCTTAGGGCACGGGTCAGATACGCAGTATTTT. The full variable domain, completed using reference TRBV11-3 and TRBJ2-3, is EAGVVQSPRYKIIEKKQPVAFWCNPISGHNTLYWYLQNLGQGPELLIRYENEEAVDDSQLPKDRFSAERLKGVDSTLKIQPAELGDSAVYLCASSLGHGSDTQYFGPGTRLTVL.

The chain combines TRBV19 with TRBJ2-1; weak D call: TRBD1 (6 bases). Germline values: CDR1 LNHDA, CDR2 SQIVND (reference sequence). CDR3 size: 15 residues. V was clipped by 4 bases and J by 0 bases, with 10 bases between them. Written as DNA, the CDR3 is TGTGCCAGTAGTAATTACAGGGACTCCTACAATGAGCAGTTCTTC. It translates to CASSNYRDSYNEQFF.

V is TRBV28 and J is TRBJ1-3, with D perhaps matching TRBD1 (5 bases). Germline V CDR1 and CDR2: MDHEN, SYDVKM. The CDR3 is 16 amino acids. V lost 5 bases and J lost 1, with 15 bases in between. The CDR3 bases are TGTGCCAGCAGTCTACAACAGGTAGCTTCTGGAAACACCATATATTTT. As protein: CASSLQQVASGNTIYF.

The chain is built from TRBV10-3 and TRBJ2-7; D might be TRBD2 (5 bases). Trimming took off 4 bases at V and 2 bases at J, with 21 bases between the two ends. Per germline, CDR1 ENHRY and CDR2 SYGVKD. The CDR3 spans 17 residues. CDR3 region: CAISGDWLQRRAYEQYF. Written as DNA, the CDR3 is TGTGCCATCAGTGGGGATTGGTTGCAGCGGCGTGCCTACGAGCAGTACTTC.

The chain uses TRBV6-5 and TRBJ2-3; D is uncertain. V lost 10 bases and J 1 base, leaving 12 bases between the germline ends. Germline loops: CDR1 MNHEY, CDR2 SVGAGI. The CDR3 has 13 residues. CDR3 region: CANLPTGTDTQYF. CDR3 bases: TGTGCCAACCTACCTACGGGCACAGATACGCAGTATTTT.

This clone was seen once. This chain joins TRBV19 and TRBJ2-7; 8 nucleotides agree with TRBD1. Germline-derived CDR1 and CDR2 are LNHDA and SQIVND (reference sequence). V lost 6 bases to trimming and J lost 1 base; unmatched junction nucleotides: 5. This CDR3 has 14 amino acids. CDR3 protein: CASRRTGGSYEQYF. The CDR3 DNA follows: TGTGCCAGTAGGAGAACAGGGGGTTCCTACGAGCAGTACTTC. The full variable domain, rest sourced from reference TRBV19 and TRBJ2-7, is DGGITQSPKYLFRKEGQNVTLSCEQNLNHDAMYWYRQDPGQGLRLIYYSQIVNDFQKGDIAEGYSVSREKKESFPLTVTSAQKNPTAFYLCASRRTGGSYEQYFGPGTRLTVT.

This clone was detected a few times. The rearrangement joins TRBV5-1 to TRBJ2-3; 7 nucleotides line up with TRBD1. The trim removed 3 bases at V and 2 bases at J, leaving 6 bases unmatched. This CDR3 is built from 15 residues. Germline V gene lookup returns CDR1 SGHRS and CDR2 YFSETQ. The CDR3 loop reads CASSSRDSPTDTQYF. The CDR3 bases are TGCGCCAGCAGCTCGAGGGACAGCCCCACAGATACGCAGTATTTT.

This clone showed up just a few times. The chain recombines TRBV18 with TRBJ2-7; 9 nucleotides match TRBD1. The V gene end was trimmed by 5 bases and the J gene end by 3 bases; junction bases not matched to a gene: 8. Germline loops: CDR1 KGHSH, CDR2 LQKENI. This CDR3 is 15 amino acids long. The CDR3 is CASSSGTGRLYEQYF. DNA of the CDR3: TGTGCCAGCTCATCCGGGACAGGGAGGCTCTACGAGCAGTACTTC.

J is TRBJ2-5 and V is TRBV4-3, with D possibly matching TRBD2 (6 bases). Germline loops: CDR1 LGHNA, CDR2 YSLEER. The CDR3 runs to 15 residues. Trimming left V 3 bases short and J 5 bases short, with 16 bases between. This CDR3 reads CASSQSGLGLETQYF. CDR3 coding DNA: TGCGCCAGCAGCCAGTCGGGACTGGGGCTCGAGACCCAGTACTTC.

In regard to this clone: Sequence at one end of the junction differs from germline and may be a read error. J is TRBJ2-7 and V is TRBV27, with D maybe TRBD2 (5 bases). CDR3 length equals 14 residues. Germline-derived CDR1 and CDR2 are MNHEY and SMNVEV (reference sequence). CDR3 nucleotide sequence: TGTGCCAGCAGCTTATACAAGCAGAGGGACGAGCAGTACTTC. The encoded protein is CASSLYKQRDEQYF.

The chain carries TRBV4-1 and TRBJ2-1, with D unresolved. CDR3 size: 12 residues. CDR1 and CDR2 from the germline V gene are MGHRA and YSYEKL. V was clipped by 5 bases and J by 3 bases, with 5 bases between them. This chain's CDR3 is CASSELYNEQFF. CDR3 DNA: TGCGCCAGCAGCGAACTCTACAATGAGCAGTTCTTC.

The rearrangement uses TRBV7-2 and TRBJ2-1; D might be TRBD2 (6 bases). The V gene's germline CDR1 is SGHTA and CDR2 FQGNSA. The CDR3 loop spans 15 amino acids. The V and J ends lost 2 bases and 1 base respectively, with 9 bases between them. The CDR3 DNA reads TGTGCCAGCAGCTTAATGGGGAGGTCCTACAATGAGCAGTTCTTC. It specifies CASSLMGRSYNEQFF.

This chain connects TRBV6-5 to TRBJ1-2; D gene unclear. The V gene's germline CDR1 is MNHEY and CDR2 SVGAGI. There are 13 residues in the CDR3. V lost 6 bases and J lost 2, with 10 bases in between. For the CDR3, the DNA is TGTGCCAGCAGCCTCGACGGGAACTATGGCTACACCTTC. Its protein product is CASSLDGNYGYTF.

The rearrangement uses TRBV30 and TRBJ2-3; 9 bases match TRBD2. Trimming cost V 0 bases and J 4 bases; bases outside gene matches: 11. This CDR3 has 17 residues. The germline gives CDR1 GTSNPN, CDR2 SVGIG (reference sequence). CDR3 in DNA: TGTGCCTGGAGTGTAAGGGCGAGCGGGAGGAGTCCAGATACGCAGTATTTT. Protein sequence: CAWSVRASGRSPDTQYF. The full variable domain, with the rest looked up from reference TRBV30 and TRBJ2-3, is SQTIHQWPATLVQPVGSPLSLECTVEGTSNPNLYWYRQAAGRGLQLLFYSVGIGQISSEVPQNLSASRPQDRQFILSSKKLLLSDSGFYLCAWSVRASGRSPDTQYFGPGTRLTVL.

This clone was detected once. This chain uses TRBV11-2 with TRBJ2-5, with 10 nucleotides matching TRBD2. The V segment lost 6 bases and the J segment 5 bases; nucleotides outside the gene matches: 6. This CDR3 comprises 14 residues. From germline, CDR1 is SGHAT and CDR2 FQNNGV. Here the CDR3 DNA reads TGTGCCAGCAGGGTAGCGGGAGGCCTGGAGACCCAGTACTTC. Protein: CASRVAGGLETQYF.

The chain is built from TRBV5-1 and TRBJ1-5; 9 bases line up with TRBD1. Trimming cost V 4 bases and J 5 bases; bases outside gene matches: 7. Per the germline V gene, CDR1 is SGHRS and CDR2 is YFSETQ. The CDR3 runs to 15 residues. The CDR3 DNA sequence: TGCGCCAGCAGCCCGGGACAGGGCCTAGATCAGCCCCAGCATTTT. It is translated as CASSPGQGLDQPQHF.

This clone was seen a handful of times. An end of the junction does not agree with germline; a read error may underlie this. The genes are TRBV7-7 and TRBJ2-1; D is perhaps TRBD2 (6 bases). This CDR3 is 15 amino acids long. In germline, CDR1 is SSHAT, CDR2 FNYEAQ (reference sequence). DNA for the CDR3: TGTGCTAGCAGCTTAGCTCCCGGGACTGCCAATGAGCAGTTCTTC. Its translation is CASSLAPGTANEQFF.

The chain carries TRBV19 and TRBJ1-1; the D gene is possibly TRBD1 (6 bases). The germline V gene has CDR1 LNHDA and CDR2 SQIVND (reference sequence). The CDR3 has 15 amino acids. V gave up 6 bases and J gave up 1 base, with 15 bases separating them. This chain's CDR3 is CASRLQTGRNTEAFF. CDR3 DNA: TGTGCCAGTAGGTTACAGACAGGTCGGAACACTGAAGCTTTCTTT.

The genes are TRBV6-1 and TRBJ2-5, with a tentative D call TRBD1 (6 bases). The ends were cut back, 4 bases at V and 5 bases at J, with 17 bases in the middle. Germline-derived CDR1 and CDR2 are MNHNS and SASEGT. CDR3 length: 15 amino acids. The CDR3 protein is CASSVSRTVAETQYF. The DNA of the CDR3 is TGTGCCAGCAGTGTTTCGAGGACAGTTGCGGAGACCCAGTACTTC.